A single sample is the source of the 5 T cell receptor beta chains below, sequenced in a study of cytotoxic CD8 clonotypes in ibrutinib-treated CLL. Profiling relied on immunoSEQ multiplex PCR, and the TCRdb table lists in-frame clones only, not all of them. This table has around 140,000 clones, around 82% appearing once. Sequences were derived from PBMCs, sampled after 36 months of ibrutinib treatment. These TCRs come from a human donor with chronic lymphocytic leukemia.

This sequence joins TRBV6-5 and TRBJ1-2, with D possibly matching TRBD1 (6 bases). Germline V CDR1 and CDR2: MNHEY, SVGAGI. The ends were cut back, 2 bases at V and 3 bases at J, with 10 bases in the middle. The CDR3 covers 14 residues. CDR3 nucleotide sequence: TGTGCCAGCAGTTACCTACGACAGGACTATGGCTACACCTTC. Protein product: CASSYLRQDYGYTF.

This sequence joins TRBV6-4 and TRBJ1-5; D is unclear. The V end lost 6 bases, the J end lost 1 base, and 10 bases lay between the germline ends. In germline, CDR1 is MRHNA, CDR2 SNTAGT. This CDR3 region has 14 residues. In DNA, the CDR3 is TGTGCCAGCAGCGAGTTTAAGAGCAATCAGCCCCAGCATTTT. Its protein is CASSEFKSNQPQHF.

This chain uses TRBV27 with TRBJ2-7; 7 bases map to TRBD2. The CDR3 runs 14 residues. Trimming took 4 bases from V and 3 from J; bases not matched to a gene: 6. The V gene's germline CDR1 is MNHEY and CDR2 SMNVEV (reference sequence). CDR3 nucleotide sequence: TGTGCCAGCAGTTGGTCGAGCGGGGTCTACGAGCAGTACTTC. It encodes CASSWSSGVYEQYF.

This clone was seen only a few times. This sample includes further DNA sequences coding for the same CDR3. V is TRBV18 and J is TRBJ1-5; D is uncertain. Germline-derived CDR1 and CDR2 are KGHSH and LQKENI. V was pared by 2 bases and J by 3 bases, with 8 bases between. This CDR3 spans 14 amino acids. The CDR3 DNA sequence: TGTGCCAGCTCACCAGGTCAGGCCAATCAGCCCCAGCATTTT. It translates to CASSPGQANQPQHF.

The genes are TRBV19 and TRBJ2-1; TRBD2 agrees at 8 bases. The ends lost 4 bases at V and 4 bases at J; junction bases unmatched: 6. The CDR3 is 15 residues long. Germline V gene data show CDR1 as LNHDA and CDR2 as SQIVND (reference sequence). CDR3 nucleotides: TGTGCCAGTAGTAGGTCAGCGGGAGCTTACAATGAGCAGTTCTTC. Amino acid sequence: CASSRSAGAYNEQFF.